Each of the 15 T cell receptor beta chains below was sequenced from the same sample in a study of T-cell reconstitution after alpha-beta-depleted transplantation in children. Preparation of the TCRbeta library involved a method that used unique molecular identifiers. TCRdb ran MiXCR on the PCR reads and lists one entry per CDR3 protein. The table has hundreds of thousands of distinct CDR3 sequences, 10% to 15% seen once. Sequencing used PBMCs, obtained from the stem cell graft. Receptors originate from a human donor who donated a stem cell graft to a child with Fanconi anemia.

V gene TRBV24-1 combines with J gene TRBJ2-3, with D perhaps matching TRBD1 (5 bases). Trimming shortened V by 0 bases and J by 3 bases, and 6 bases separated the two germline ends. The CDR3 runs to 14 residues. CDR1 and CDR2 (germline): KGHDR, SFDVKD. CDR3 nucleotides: TGTGCCACCAGTGATTTGGCAGGGACAGATACGCAGTATTTT. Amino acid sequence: CATSDLAGTDTQYF.

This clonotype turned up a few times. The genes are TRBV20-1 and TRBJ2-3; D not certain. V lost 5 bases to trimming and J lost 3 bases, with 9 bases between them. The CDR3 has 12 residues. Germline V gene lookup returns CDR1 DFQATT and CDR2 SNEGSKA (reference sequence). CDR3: CSASRSTDTQYF. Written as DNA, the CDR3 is TGCAGTGCTTCCAGGAGTACAGATACGCAGTATTTT.

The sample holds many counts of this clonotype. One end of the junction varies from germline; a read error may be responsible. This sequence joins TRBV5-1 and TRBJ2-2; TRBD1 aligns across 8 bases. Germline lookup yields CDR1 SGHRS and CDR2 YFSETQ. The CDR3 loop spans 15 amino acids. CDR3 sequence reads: CASSLDRGNTGELFF. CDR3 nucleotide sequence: TGTGCCAGCAGCCTAGACAGGGGGAACACCGGGGAGCTGTTTTTT.

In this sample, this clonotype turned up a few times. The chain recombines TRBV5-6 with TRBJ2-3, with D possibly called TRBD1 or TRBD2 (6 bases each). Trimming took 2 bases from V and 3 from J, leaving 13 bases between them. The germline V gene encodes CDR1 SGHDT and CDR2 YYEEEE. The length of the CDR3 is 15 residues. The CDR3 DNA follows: TGTGCCAGCAGCTTTCGTGGGGGGCGGACAGATACGCAGTATTTT. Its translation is CASSFRGGRTDTQYF.

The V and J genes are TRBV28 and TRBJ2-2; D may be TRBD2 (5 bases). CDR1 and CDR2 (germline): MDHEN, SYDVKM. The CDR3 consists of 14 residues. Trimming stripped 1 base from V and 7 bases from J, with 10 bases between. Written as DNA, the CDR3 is TGTGCCAGCAGTTTATCCCACGGGGTCGGGGAGCTGTTTTTT. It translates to CASSLSHGVGELFF.

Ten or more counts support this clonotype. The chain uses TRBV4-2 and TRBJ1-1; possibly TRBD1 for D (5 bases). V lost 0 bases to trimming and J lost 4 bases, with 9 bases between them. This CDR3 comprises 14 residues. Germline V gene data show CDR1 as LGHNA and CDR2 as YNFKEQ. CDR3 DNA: TGTGCCAGCAGCCAAGATCGAAGGGGCACTGAAGCTTTCTTT. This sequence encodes CASSQDRRGTEAFF.

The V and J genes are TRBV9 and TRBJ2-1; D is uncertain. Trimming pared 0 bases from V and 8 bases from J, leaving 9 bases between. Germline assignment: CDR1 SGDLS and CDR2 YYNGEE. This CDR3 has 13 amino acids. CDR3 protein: CASSVGGRDEQFF. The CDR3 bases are TGTGCCAGCAGCGTAGGCGGTCGCGATGAGCAGTTCTTC.

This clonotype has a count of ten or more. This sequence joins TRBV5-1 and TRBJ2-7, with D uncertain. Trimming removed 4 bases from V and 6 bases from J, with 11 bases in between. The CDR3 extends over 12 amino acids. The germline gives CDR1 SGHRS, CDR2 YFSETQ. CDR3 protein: CASSPFGAEQYF. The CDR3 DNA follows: TGCGCCAGCAGCCCGTTTGGCGCCGAGCAGTACTTC.

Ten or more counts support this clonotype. CDR3: CSVEDRGADTQYF. As DNA, the CDR3 is TGCAGCGTTGAGGACAGGGGTGCTGATACGCAGTATTTT. V and J are TRBV29-1 and TRBJ2-3; 9 nucleotides match TRBD1. J lost 6 bases, V lost 3 bases, and 4 bases had no gene match. Germline assignment: CDR1 SQVTM and CDR2 ANQGSEA. The CDR3 has 13 residues.

The CDR3 reads CSARGAVAGVNTDTQYF. CDR3 bases: TGCAGTGCTAGAGGGGCGGTAGCGGGGGTTAACACAGATACGCAGTATTTT. V is TRBV20-1 and J is TRBJ2-3; 9 positions agree with TRBD2. Trimming at V came to 1 base and at J to 2 bases, leaving 10 bases not matched to a gene. CDR3 length: 17 amino acids. Germline V gives CDR1 DFQATT, CDR2 SNEGSKA (reference sequence).

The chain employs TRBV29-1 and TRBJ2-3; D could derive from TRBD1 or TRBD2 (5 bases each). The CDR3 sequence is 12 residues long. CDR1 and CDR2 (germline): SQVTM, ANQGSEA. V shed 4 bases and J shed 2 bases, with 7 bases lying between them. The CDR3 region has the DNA TGCAGCGTTGGGGGGAACACAGATACGCAGTATTTT. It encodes CSVGGNTDTQYF.

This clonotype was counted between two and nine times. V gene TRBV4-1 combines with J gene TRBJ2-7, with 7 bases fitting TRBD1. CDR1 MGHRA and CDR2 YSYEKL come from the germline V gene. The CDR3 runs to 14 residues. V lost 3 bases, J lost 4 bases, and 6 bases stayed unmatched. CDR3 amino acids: CASSQRQGDYEQYV. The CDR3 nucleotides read TGCGCCAGCAGCCAGAGACAGGGCGATTACGAGCAGTACGTC.

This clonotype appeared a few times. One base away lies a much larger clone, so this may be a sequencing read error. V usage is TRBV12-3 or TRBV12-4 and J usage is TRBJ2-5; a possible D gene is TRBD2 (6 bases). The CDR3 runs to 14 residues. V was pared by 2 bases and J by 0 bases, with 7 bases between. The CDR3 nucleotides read TGTGCCAGCAGTTTATGGGGGGACCAAGAGACCCAGTACTTC. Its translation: CASSLWGDQETQYF.

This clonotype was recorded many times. The CDR3 bases are TGTGCCAGTAGTCGCCGGACAGCTAATCAGCCCCAGCATTTT. This sequence encodes CASSRRTANQPQHF. The gene calls are TRBV19 and TRBJ1-5; D may be TRBD1 (6 bases). The CDR3 spans 14 residues. V was clipped by 5 bases and J by 4 bases, with 12 bases between them. The germline V gene encodes CDR1 LNHDA and CDR2 SQIVND (reference sequence).

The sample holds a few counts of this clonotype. The CDR3 is CASSLVGGRADTGELFF. Written as DNA, the CDR3 is TGTGCCAGCAGCTTAGTTGGTGGCAGGGCCGACACCGGGGAGCTGTTTTTT. This chain uses TRBV7-6 with TRBJ2-2; tentative D call: TRBD1 (5 bases). This CDR3 is 17 amino acids long. CDR1 and CDR2 (germline): SGHVS, FNYEAQ. The V gene lost 1 base and the J gene lost 3 bases, with 15 bases spanning the gap.